Presented here are 18 T cell receptor beta chains from one specimen sequenced in a study of metastatic and nonmetastatic thyroid tumors. Each patient came to thyroid surgery without any prior treatment (of any kind). With MiXCR, TCRdb reprocessed the PCR reads. In the table there are 10,000 to 12,000 clones, roughly 28% of which are singletons. Sequencing was carried out using tumor tissue. Source of these receptors: a male donor with papillary thyroid cancer or a benign thyroid nodule (not recorded which). Some clones in this sample may be carry-over from other donors' samples.

The chain links TRBV7-2 to TRBJ2-1; 11 positions match TRBD1. The J segment lost 12 bases and the V segment lost 0 bases, leaving 7 bases of the junction unmatched. This CDR3 contains 15 residues. From germline, CDR1 is SGHTA and CDR2 FQGNSA. The CDR3 region has the DNA TGTGCCAGCAGCTTAGCGAGGGACAGGGGGAGGGGGCAGTTCTTC. Translated, it gives CASSLARDRGRGQFF.

By sample fraction, this clone is medium-sized (0.01 to 0.1%). The gene calls are TRBV24-1 and TRBJ1-2, with a weak D call TRBD1 (6 bases). This CDR3 region has 14 residues. Germline lookup yields CDR1 KGHDR and CDR2 SFDVKD. V dropped 2 bases and J dropped 5 bases, with 11 bases sitting between them. In nucleotides, the CDR3 is TGTGCCACCAGTGATTCAATTACAGGGTATGGCTACACCTTC. Translation gives CATSDSITGYGYTF.

The genes are TRBV4-2 and TRBJ1-5; D unresolved. The germline V gene has CDR1 LGHNA and CDR2 YNFKEQ. Deletions cut 0 bases from V and 7 bases from J, with 7 bases between. The CDR3 loop spans 13 amino acids. The CDR3 DNA is TGTGCCAGCAGCCAAGATGGAAGCCAGCCCCAGCATTTT. Translated: CASSQDGSQPQHF.

This clone was observed a few times. The V call is TRBV10-3, the J call TRBJ2-5; 9 bases are a match to TRBD1. V was clipped by 0 bases and J by 0 bases; unmatched bases: 2. The CDR3 runs to 16 residues. The germline gives CDR1 ENHRY, CDR2 SYGVKD. The CDR3 loop reads CAISESGTGNQETQYF. The CDR3 DNA is TGTGCCATCAGTGAGTCGGGGACAGGGAACCAAGAGACCCAGTACTTC.

V and J are TRBV6-5 and TRBJ2-7; 7 nucleotides match TRBD1. V dropped 2 bases and J dropped 4; count of bases not matched to a gene: 8. The CDR3 sequence is 15 residues long. Germline CDR1 reads MNHEY; CDR2 reads SVGAGI. The CDR3 reads CASSYAGTELYEQYF. In DNA, the CDR3 is TGTGCCAGCAGTTACGCCGGGACAGAACTTTACGAGCAGTACTTC.

This clone is termed medium-sized. The V and J genes are TRBV20-1 and TRBJ1-1; D may be TRBD1 (5 bases). The CDR3 is 12 residues long. Per the germline V gene, CDR1 is DFQATT and CDR2 is SNEGSKA (reference sequence). The chain's CDR3 is CSEQGINTEAFF. As DNA, the CDR3 is TGCAGCGAGCAGGGTATAAACACTGAAGCTTTCTTT.

This clone was observed a single time. The chain carries TRBV20-1 and TRBJ1-2, with a possible D match to TRBD1 (6 bases). CDR1 and CDR2 from the germline V gene are DFQATT and SNEGSKA (reference sequence). This CDR3 contains 12 residues. Trimming took 4 bases from V and 3 from J, leaving 9 bases between them. The CDR3 bases are TGCAGTGCTACCCGACAGGACTATGGCTACACCTTC. It encodes CSATRQDYGYTF.

The chain is built from TRBV20-1 and TRBJ2-1; D gene unclear. Germline values: CDR1 DFQATT, CDR2 SNEGSKA (reference sequence). The CDR3 is made up of 16 amino acids. V was cut by 0 bases and J by 4 bases, with 16 bases left in between. This CDR3 is CSARDFPTASYNEQFF. The DNA for the CDR3 is TGCAGTGCTAGAGATTTTCCGACGGCCTCATACAATGAGCAGTTCTTC.

This clone showed up many times. This rearrangement joins TRBV4-2 to TRBJ2-2, with a possible D match to TRBD2 (7 bases). This CDR3 region has 16 residues. The V and J ends lost 1 base and 5 bases respectively, with 14 bases between them. The germline V gene has CDR1 LGHNA and CDR2 YNFKEQ. The CDR3 DNA sequence: TGTGCCAGCAGCCAAGGGGCGGGGGCAGGGACCGGGGAGCTGTTTTTT. Translation gives CASSQGAGAGTGELFF.

The rearrangement uses TRBV2 and TRBJ2-3, with D hard to call. Between the trimmed V and J ends, which lost 2 bases and 0 bases, there was a span of 9 bases. The CDR3 has 15 amino acids. Germline CDR1 reads SNHLY; CDR2 reads FYNNEI. In DNA, the CDR3 is TGTGCCAGCAGTGAATCGGGCAGTAGCACAGATACGCAGTATTTT. Translation: CASSESGSSTDTQYF.

This clone came up many times. Other DNA sequences of this sample code for an identical CDR3. This chain connects TRBV7-9 to TRBJ1-1; TRBD1 is a possible D gene (5 bases). CDR3 size: 15 residues. Trimming pared 5 bases from V and 3 bases from J, leaving 16 bases between. The germline CDR1 and CDR2 sequences are SEHNR and FQNEAQ (reference sequence). The CDR3 loop is CASSDRGPRDTEAFF. The CDR3 DNA follows: TGTGCCAGCAGCGACCGGGGCCCTAGGGACACTGAAGCTTTCTTT.

This chain links TRBV5-1 with TRBJ2-1; 7 positions match TRBD2. The CDR3 has 15 residues. Germline V gives CDR1 SGHRS, CDR2 YFSETQ. Trimming at V came to 4 bases and at J to 5 bases, leaving 9 bases not matched to a gene. The DNA of the CDR3 is TGCGCCAGCAGCCGGGGGGTAGATCCGGACAATGAGCAGTTCTTC. As protein: CASSRGVDPDNEQFF.

The chain is built from TRBV4-1 and TRBJ2-2, with unresolved D. This CDR3 spans 14 amino acids. V gave up 0 bases and J gave up 3 bases, with 5 bases separating them. Germline V gene lookup returns CDR1 MGHRA and CDR2 YSYEKL. The CDR3 reads CASSQEGHTGELFF. CDR3 nucleotide sequence: TGCGCCAGCAGCCAAGAAGGACACACCGGGGAGCTGTTTTTT.

This chain connects TRBV19 to TRBJ1-1, with D unclear. Germline V CDR1 and CDR2: LNHDA, SQIVND (reference sequence). The CDR3 extends over 14 amino acids. The ends were cut back, 3 bases at V and 4 bases at J, with 12 bases in the middle. The CDR3 DNA reads TGTGCCAGTAGTATCCTAACCCGGGGCACTGAAGCTTTCTTT. Translating it yields CASSILTRGTEAFF. Combining the CDR3 with reference TRBV19 and TRBJ1-1 gives the whole variable domain DGGITQSPKYLFRKEGQNVTLSCEQNLNHDAMYWYRQDPGQGLRLIYYSQIVNDFQKGDIAEGYSVSREKKESFPLTVTSAQKNPTAFYLCASSILTRGTEAFFGQGTRLTVV.

This chain links TRBV6-1 with TRBJ1-3; D gene unclear. With 2 bases removed from V and 0 bases from J, the gap between germline ends came to 8 bases. Per germline, CDR1 MNHNS and CDR2 SASEGT. There are 15 residues in the CDR3. The CDR3 reads CASSESPSSGNTIYF. CDR3 coding DNA: TGTGCCAGCAGTGAATCTCCCTCCTCTGGAAACACCATATATTTT.

J is TRBJ2-7 and V is TRBV19; D not resolved. Trimming took off 4 bases at V and 3 bases at J, with 4 bases between the two ends. In germline, CDR1 is LNHDA, CDR2 SQIVND (reference sequence). The CDR3 covers 11 residues. CDR3 in amino acids: CASSNRYEQYF. The CDR3 nucleotides read TGTGCCAGTAGTAACCGCTACGAGCAGTACTTC.

The chain combines TRBV11-1 with TRBJ2-3, with 8 bases matching TRBD2. The germline V gene encodes CDR1 SGHAT and CDR2 FQDESV (reference sequence). The CDR3 contains 15 residues. Trimming cost V 2 bases and J 8 bases; bases outside gene matches: 9. The CDR3 loop reads CASSLSFGGEATQYF. The CDR3 DNA follows: TGTGCCAGCAGCTTAAGCTTCGGGGGGGAAGCTACGCAGTATTTT.

This clone was recorded many times. This chain links TRBV20-1 with TRBJ1-5; D remains unclear. The V and J ends lost 3 bases and 0 bases respectively, with 12 bases between them. The germline CDR1 and CDR2 sequences are DFQATT and SNEGSKA (reference sequence). CDR3 length: 15 amino acids. The CDR3 is CSASAVMASNQPQHF. The CDR3 bases are TGCAGTGCTAGCGCCGTGATGGCTAGCAATCAGCCCCAGCATTTT.